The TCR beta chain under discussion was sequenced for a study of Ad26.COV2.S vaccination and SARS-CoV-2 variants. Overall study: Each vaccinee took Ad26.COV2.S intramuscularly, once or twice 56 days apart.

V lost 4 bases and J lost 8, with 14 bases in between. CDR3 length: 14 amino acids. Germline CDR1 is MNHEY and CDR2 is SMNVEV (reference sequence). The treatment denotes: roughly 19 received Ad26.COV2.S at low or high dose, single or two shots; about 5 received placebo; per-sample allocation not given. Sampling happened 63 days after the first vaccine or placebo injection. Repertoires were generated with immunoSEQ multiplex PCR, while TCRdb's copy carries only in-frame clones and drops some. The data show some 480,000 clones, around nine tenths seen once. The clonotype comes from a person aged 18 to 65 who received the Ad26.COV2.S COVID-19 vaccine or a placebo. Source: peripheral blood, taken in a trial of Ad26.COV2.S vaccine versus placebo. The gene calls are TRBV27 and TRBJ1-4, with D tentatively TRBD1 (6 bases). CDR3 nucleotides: TGTGCCAGCAGTTCCCCAGGGGAAAGGGAAAAACTGTTTTTT. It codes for CASSSPGEREKLFF. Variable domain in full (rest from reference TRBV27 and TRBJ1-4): EAQVTQNPRYLITVTGKKLTVTCSQNMNHEYMSWYRQDPGLGLRQIYYSMNVEVTDKGDVPEGYKVSRKEKRNFPLILESPSPNQTSLYFCASSSPGEREKLFFGSGTQLSVL.